This T cell receptor (beta chain) was found in a study of CD8 T cells in ankylosing spondylitis. This clonotype has a count of ten or more. Germline lookup yields CDR1 MNHEY and CDR2 SVGEGT. Trimming cost V 2 bases and J 2 bases; bases outside gene matches: 6. The CDR3 is 16 amino acids. TCRdb used MiXCR to reprocess the 5' RACE reads, holding one entry per CDR3 protein. The table shows about 280,000 distinct CDR3 sequences, with over 15% occurring only once. Sequencing was done on a sample of blood, either unsorted or a sorted T cell fraction (not recorded which). The chain uses TRBV6-2 or TRBV6-3 and TRBJ1-3; TRBD1 matches 7 bases. The sequence derives from a male donor with ankylosing spondylitis or in good health (not recorded which). CDR3 sequence: CASSYDREVTGNTIYF. The CDR3 nucleotides are TGTGCCAGCAGTTACGACAGGGAGGTGACTGGAAACACCATATATTTT.